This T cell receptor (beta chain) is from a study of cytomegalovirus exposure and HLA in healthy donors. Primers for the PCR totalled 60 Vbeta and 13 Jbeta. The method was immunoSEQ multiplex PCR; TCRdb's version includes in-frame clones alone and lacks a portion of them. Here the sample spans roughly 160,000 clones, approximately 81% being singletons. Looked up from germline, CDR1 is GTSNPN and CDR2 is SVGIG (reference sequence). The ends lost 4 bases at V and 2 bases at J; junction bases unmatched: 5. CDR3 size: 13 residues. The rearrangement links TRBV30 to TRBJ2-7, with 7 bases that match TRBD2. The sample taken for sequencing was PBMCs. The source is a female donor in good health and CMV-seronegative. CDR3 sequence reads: CAWKFAGAYEQYF. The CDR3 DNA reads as TGTGCCTGGAAGTTTGCGGGAGCCTACGAGCAGTACTTC.